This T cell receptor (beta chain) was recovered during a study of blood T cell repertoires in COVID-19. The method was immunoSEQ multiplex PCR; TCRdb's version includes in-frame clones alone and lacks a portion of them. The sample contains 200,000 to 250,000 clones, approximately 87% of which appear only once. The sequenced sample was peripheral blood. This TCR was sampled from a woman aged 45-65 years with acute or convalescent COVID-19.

DNA of the CDR3: TGTGCCAGCAGCTTTGGGGGCGCAAGTATCAATGAGCAGTTCTTC. Protein: CASSFGGASINEQFF. V gene TRBV11-3 combines with J gene TRBJ2-1; the D gene is possibly TRBD1 (6 bases). Trimming stripped 3 bases from V and 6 bases from J, with 15 bases between. Germline V gene data show CDR1 as SGHNT and CDR2 as YENEEA. The CDR3 sequence is 15 residues long.